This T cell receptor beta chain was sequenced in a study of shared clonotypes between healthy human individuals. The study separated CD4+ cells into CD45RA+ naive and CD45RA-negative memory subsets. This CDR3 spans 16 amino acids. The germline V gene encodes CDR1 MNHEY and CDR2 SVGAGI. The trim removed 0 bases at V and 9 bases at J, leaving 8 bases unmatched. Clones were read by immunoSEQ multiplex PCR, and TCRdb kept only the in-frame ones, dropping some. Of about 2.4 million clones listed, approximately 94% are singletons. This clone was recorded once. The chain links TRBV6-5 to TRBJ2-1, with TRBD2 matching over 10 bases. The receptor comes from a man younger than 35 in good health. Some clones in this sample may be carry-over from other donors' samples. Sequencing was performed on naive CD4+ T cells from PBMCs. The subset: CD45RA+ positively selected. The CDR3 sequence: CASSYSPSGRRSEQFF. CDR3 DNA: TGTGCCAGCAGTTACTCCCCTAGCGGGAGACGAAGTGAGCAGTTCTTC.